A selection of T cell receptor beta chains follows, all from one sample in a study of chemoradiotherapy in HPV16-positive cancers. Data came from immunoSEQ multiplex PCR; TCRdb stores just in-frame clones and leaves some out. The sample holds over 10,000 clones; around 77% are singletons and the top ten take about 1.4%. Sampling took place from a patient who underwent chemoradiotherapy. These receptors were collected from a human donor with HPV-associated anogenital cancer. Both conserved end residues are part of each CDR3. The order of the fields is CDR3 DNA, CDR3 protein, V gene, J gene, D gene, clone size. The D gene is left open where the match is weak. A clone size is listed for some rows: how often the clone was seen (once, few, many), or a class if it is expanded.

CDR3nt: TGTGCCACCAGCCGTGACAGGGTCAATCAGCCCCAGCATTTT
CDR3aa: CATSRDRVNQPQHF
v_gene: TRBV15
j_gene: TRBJ1-5
d_gene: TRBD1
abundance: NA

CDR3nt: TGTGCCAGCAGCGGGAAAGAGACCCAGTACTTC
CDR3aa: CASSGKETQYF
v_gene: TRBV5-6
j_gene: TRBJ2-5
d_gene: NA
abundance: NA

CDR3nt: TGTGCCAGCAGAACCGGGACAGGGGGGAACACCCAGTACTTC
CDR3aa: CASRTGTGGNTQYF
v_gene: TRBV6-6
j_gene: TRBJ2-5
d_gene: TRBD1
abundance: NA

CDR3nt: TGCGCCAGCAGTCTACTGTACACCGGGGAGCTGTTTTTT
CDR3aa: CASSLLYTGELFF
v_gene: TRBV5-1
j_gene: TRBJ2-2
d_gene: NA
abundance: NA

CDR3nt: TGTGCCAGCAGCCCCCTCCAGGCCGGGTTTGACGAGCAGTACTTC
CDR3aa: CASSPLQAGFDEQYF
v_gene: TRBV14
j_gene: TRBJ2-7
d_gene: NA
abundance: NA

CDR3nt: TGCGCCAGCAGTCCAGGACTAGCGGGGGCCTCCCTGGGCAATGAGCAGTTCTTC
CDR3aa: CASSPGLAGASLGNEQFF
v_gene: TRBV4-3
j_gene: TRBJ2-1
d_gene: TRBD2
abundance: few

CDR3nt: TGTGCCAGCGGTCTTCCAGATACGCAGTATTTT
CDR3aa: CASGLPDTQYF
v_gene: TRBV7-9
j_gene: TRBJ2-3
d_gene: NA
abundance: NA

CDR3nt: TGCGCCAGCAGCTTGGCGGGGGGAGTTGAAAACACTGAAGCTTTCTTT
CDR3aa: CASSLAGGVENTEAFF
v_gene: TRBV5-1
j_gene: TRBJ1-1
d_gene: NA
abundance: NA

CDR3nt: TGTGCCAGCAGTTACTCGATAGGGACAGGGAATGGCTACACCTTC
CDR3aa: CASSYSIGTGNGYTF
v_gene: TRBV6-6
j_gene: TRBJ1-2
d_gene: TRBD1
abundance: once

CDR3nt: TGTGCCAGTAGTCCAGGGGGACTAGCCAAAAACATTCAGTACTTC
CDR3aa: CASSPGGLAKNIQYF
v_gene: TRBV19
j_gene: TRBJ2-4
d_gene: NA
abundance: NA

CDR3nt: TGCGCCAGCAGCCAAGACCCCACGGGGGCGGCGAACACCGGGGAGCTGTTTTTT
CDR3aa: CASSQDPTGAANTGELFF
v_gene: TRBV4-3
j_gene: TRBJ2-2
d_gene: NA
abundance: NA

CDR3nt: TGCGCCAGCAACGACAGGGGAATCCAAGAGACCCAGTACTTC
CDR3aa: CASNDRGIQETQYF
v_gene: TRBV10-1
j_gene: TRBJ2-5
d_gene: TRBD1
abundance: NA

CDR3nt: TGTGCCAGCAGTCGAGCGGGACAGGACCTTAGGGGGACTGAAGCTTTCTTT
CDR3aa: CASSRAGQDLRGTEAFF
v_gene: TRBV5-5
j_gene: TRBJ1-1
d_gene: TRBD1
abundance: NA

CDR3nt: TGTGCCAGCAGCTTAAGGGACAGGGGGAATGCTTTCTTT
CDR3aa: CASSLRDRGNAFF
v_gene: TRBV7-8
j_gene: TRBJ1-1
d_gene: TRBD1
abundance: NA

CDR3nt: TGCGCCAGCTCCACTAGCGCCGGCTCCTACGAGCAGTACTTC
CDR3aa: CASSTSAGSYEQYF
v_gene: TRBV5-1
j_gene: TRBJ2-7
d_gene: TRBD2
abundance: few

CDR3nt: TGCGCCAGCAGCCAGGAAACAATATATGGACAGGGAGGACGGGGCGATGAGCAGTTCTTC
CDR3aa: CASSQETIYGQGGRGDEQFF
v_gene: TRBV4-3
j_gene: TRBJ2-1
d_gene: TRBD1
abundance: NA

CDR3nt: TGCGCCAGGAAACCAGGGACCGGGGAGCTGTTTTTT
CDR3aa: CARKPGTGELFF
v_gene: TRBV23-1
j_gene: TRBJ2-2
d_gene: NA
abundance: NA

CDR3nt: TGTGCCAGCAGCGCAGGGTCTAGAATACCCTATGGCTACACCTTC
CDR3aa: CASSAGSRIPYGYTF
v_gene: TRBV5-6
j_gene: TRBJ1-2
d_gene: NA
abundance: NA

CDR3nt: TGTGCCAGCAGCCTACAGGGGCCTGCTGAAAAACTGTTTTTT
CDR3aa: CASSLQGPAEKLFF
v_gene: TRBV5-4
j_gene: TRBJ1-4
d_gene: TRBD1
abundance: NA

CDR3nt: TGTGCCAGCAGTGAATGGGGGTATGCGAACACTGAAGCTTTCTTT
CDR3aa: CASSEWGYANTEAFF
v_gene: TRBV6-1
j_gene: TRBJ1-1
d_gene: NA
abundance: once

CDR3nt: TGTGCCAGCAGCTTAAGCAGACAGGGGACCTATGGCTACACCTTC
CDR3aa: CASSLSRQGTYGYTF
v_gene: TRBV7-2
j_gene: TRBJ1-2
d_gene: TRBD1
abundance: NA

CDR3nt: TGTGCCAGCAGCACCTCCTGGCCTGCAAACTATGGCTACACCTTC
CDR3aa: CASSTSWPANYGYTF
v_gene: TRBV6-5
j_gene: TRBJ1-2
d_gene: NA
abundance: NA

CDR3nt: TGTGCCAGCACCACAGGGAGTGAAAAACTGTTTTTT
CDR3aa: CASTTGSEKLFF
v_gene: TRBV7-6
j_gene: TRBJ1-4
d_gene: NA
abundance: few

CDR3nt: TGTGCCTGGACGCGGGACAGGGGGAGGATAGTTTTT
CDR3aa: CAWTRDRGRIVF
v_gene: TRBV30
j_gene: TRBJ1-4
d_gene: TRBD1
abundance: few

CDR3nt: TGTGCCAGCAGCCGGACAGGGGAGCCCCTTCAGCCCCAGCATTTT
CDR3aa: CASSRTGEPLQPQHF
v_gene: TRBV5-8
j_gene: TRBJ1-5
d_gene: TRBD1
abundance: NA

CDR3nt: TGTGCCAGCAGCTTAGACCCCGGGACAAAAGAGACCCAGTACTTC
CDR3aa: CASSLDPGTKETQYF
v_gene: TRBV11-2
j_gene: TRBJ2-5
d_gene: NA
abundance: NA

CDR3nt: TGCGCCAGCAGCCGCGGGAAGAACACCGGGGAGCTGTTTTTT
CDR3aa: CASSRGKNTGELFF
v_gene: TRBV4-3
j_gene: TRBJ2-2
d_gene: NA
abundance: NA

CDR3nt: TGTGCCAGCAGTCCGACGGGGACAGGTCCCTCGAGAGGGGAGCTGTTTTTT
CDR3aa: CASSPTGTGPSRGELFF
v_gene: TRBV7-2
j_gene: TRBJ2-2
d_gene: TRBD1
abundance: NA

CDR3nt: TGTGCCAGTACAGGGAACCGGAGCAATCAGCCCCAGCATTTT
CDR3aa: CASTGNRSNQPQHF
v_gene: TRBV6-1
j_gene: TRBJ1-5
d_gene: NA
abundance: few

CDR3nt: TGTGCCAGCAGTCGGGGGGACAGGACCCCCTACGAGCAGTACTTC
CDR3aa: CASSRGDRTPYEQYF
v_gene: TRBV27
j_gene: TRBJ2-7
d_gene: NA
abundance: NA

CDR3nt: TGCGCCAGCAGCCAAGGGGCGGTAGCGGGGGGCCGGACCTACGAGCAGTACTTC
CDR3aa: CASSQGAVAGGRTYEQYF
v_gene: TRBV4-3
j_gene: TRBJ2-7
d_gene: TRBD2
abundance: NA

CDR3nt: TGCAGTGCGGTGAAGGCAGATACGCAGTATTTT
CDR3aa: CSAVKADTQYF
v_gene: TRBV20-1
j_gene: TRBJ2-3
d_gene: NA
abundance: NA

CDR3nt: TGTGCCAGTAGTATAATGACAGCGAACACCGGGGAGCTGTTTTTT
CDR3aa: CASSIMTANTGELFF
v_gene: TRBV19
j_gene: TRBJ2-2
d_gene: NA
abundance: NA

CDR3nt: TGTGCCACCAATACAGGGGTTGACTATGGCTACACCTTC
CDR3aa: CATNTGVDYGYTF
v_gene: TRBV6-1
j_gene: TRBJ1-2
d_gene: TRBD1
abundance: once

CDR3nt: TGTGCCAGTAGAATCTCCCCCGGGGGGAACACCGGGGAGCTGTTTTTT
CDR3aa: CASRISPGGNTGELFF
v_gene: TRBV19
j_gene: TRBJ2-2
d_gene: NA
abundance: NA

CDR3nt: TGCGCCAGCAGCTTGAAAGCGGACCCTCCGGCAGATACGCAGTATTTT
CDR3aa: CASSLKADPPADTQYF
v_gene: TRBV5-1
j_gene: TRBJ2-3
d_gene: NA
abundance: NA

CDR3nt: TGTGCCTGGAGTCACGGCTTTGAAAAACTGTTTTTT
CDR3aa: CAWSHGFEKLFF
v_gene: TRBV30
j_gene: TRBJ1-4
d_gene: NA
abundance: NA

CDR3nt: TGTGCCAGCGATCCCGGACGCGGGTGGACAGATACGCAGTATTTT
CDR3aa: CASDPGRGWTDTQYF
v_gene: TRBV11-3
j_gene: TRBJ2-3
d_gene: NA
abundance: NA

CDR3nt: TGTGCCAGCAGTTGGGGACTACAAGAGACCCAGTACTTC
CDR3aa: CASSWGLQETQYF
v_gene: TRBV6-5
j_gene: TRBJ2-5
d_gene: TRBD2
abundance: NA

CDR3nt: TGTGCCAGCAGCGAAACAGGGGCAAGATCACCCCTCCACTTT
CDR3aa: CASSETGARSPLHF
v_gene: TRBV7-3
j_gene: TRBJ1-6
d_gene: TRBD1
abundance: NA

CDR3nt: TGTGCCTGGAGTCAGTCGGCAGGCAAAAACATTCAGTACTTC
CDR3aa: CAWSQSAGKNIQYF
v_gene: TRBV30
j_gene: TRBJ2-4
d_gene: NA
abundance: NA

CDR3nt: TGTGCCAGCAGTTTACCCGCCGCCCCCCAGTACTTC
CDR3aa: CASSLPAAPQYF
v_gene: TRBV28
j_gene: TRBJ2-7
d_gene: NA
abundance: NA

CDR3nt: TGTGCCAGCAGCTTAGCCCCGGGGATCCCTAGGGAGCAGTACTTC
CDR3aa: CASSLAPGIPREQYF
v_gene: TRBV7-2
j_gene: TRBJ2-7
d_gene: NA
abundance: NA

CDR3nt: TGTGCCAGCAGCCGCACCCCCGGCCCCCAAGAGACCCAGTACTTC
CDR3aa: CASSRTPGPQETQYF
v_gene: TRBV11-2
j_gene: TRBJ2-5
d_gene: NA
abundance: once

CDR3nt: TGCGCCAGCAGTCCCGGGGCGGACACAGATACGCAGTATTTT
CDR3aa: CASSPGADTDTQYF
v_gene: TRBV4-1
j_gene: TRBJ2-3
d_gene: NA
abundance: few